A single sample gave rise to the 23 T cell receptor beta chains below, sequenced in a study of blood T cell repertoires in COVID-19. Only in-frame clones appear in the TCRdb table, and some are missing; sequencing was by immunoSEQ multiplex PCR. Seen here are around 180,000 clones, roughly 86% observed once, and the top ten hold around 8.6%. The material sequenced was PBMCs or T cells enriched from blood (not recorded which). The receptors were gathered from a young woman who had recovered from COVID-19.

The chain combines TRBV12-3 or TRBV12-4 with TRBJ2-5; D is perhaps TRBD1 (6 bases). The CDR3 consists of 13 residues. Trimming pared 6 bases from V and 4 bases from J, leaving 12 bases between. CDR3 amino acids: CASSTGFGETQYF. The CDR3 region has the DNA TGTGCCAGCAGCACAGGGTTCGGAGAGACCCAGTACTTC.

V gene TRBV27 combines with J gene TRBJ2-7, with D maybe TRBD1 (7 bases). Germline CDR1 and CDR2: MNHEY and SMNVEV (reference sequence). The CDR3 spans 14 residues. The germline V and J ends were trimmed by 5 bases and 3 bases, with 14 bases remaining between them. CDR3 coding DNA: TGTGCCAGCAGTGATACCCAGGGGGGCTACGAGCAGTACTTC. It encodes CASSDTQGGYEQYF.

In its sample, this clone was seen a few times. The V and J genes are TRBV14 and TRBJ2-7; 10 bases agree with TRBD2. This CDR3 is 18 amino acids long. Trimming removed 1 base from V and 3 bases from J; junction bases left unmatched: 12. CDR1 and CDR2 from the germline V gene are SGHDN and FVKESK. CDR3 loop: CASSQGRSGRAFFYEQYF. The DNA of the CDR3 is TGTGCCAGCAGCCAAGGGAGGAGCGGGAGGGCCTTTTTCTACGAGCAGTACTTC.

V is TRBV28 and J is TRBJ1-6, with D possibly TRBD1 on 6 matching bases. The CDR3 has 17 residues. V lost 3 bases and J 3 bases, leaving 15 bases between the germline ends. Looked up from germline, CDR1 is MDHEN and CDR2 is SYDVKM. CDR3: CASSFSGDGYYNSPLHF. The CDR3 nucleotides read TGTGCCAGCAGTTTTTCAGGGGACGGATACTATAATTCACCCCTCCACTTT.

The rearrangement uses TRBV28 and TRBJ2-2; a possible D gene is TRBD2 (6 bases). Germline V CDR1 and CDR2: MDHEN, SYDVKM. V lost 7 bases and J 1 base, leaving 7 bases between the germline ends. The CDR3 spans 13 residues. CDR3 sequence reads: CASTGRNTGELFF. DNA of the CDR3: TGTGCCAGCACCGGGAGGAACACCGGGGAGCTGTTTTTT.

The chain couples TRBV5-1 to TRBJ1-4; TRBD1 is a possible D gene (6 bases). This CDR3 contains 14 residues. Trimming stripped 0 bases from V and 8 bases from J, with 11 bases between. CDR1 and CDR2 (germline): SGHRS, YFSETQ. The CDR3 spells CASSLAQGTEKLFF. The CDR3 DNA sequence: TGCGCCAGCAGCTTGGCGCAGGGGACGGAAAAACTGTTTTTT.

This chain links TRBV5-1 with TRBJ2-1; 10 bases are shared with TRBD2. V lost 2 bases to trimming and J lost 10 bases; unmatched junction nucleotides: 6. The CDR3 has 14 residues. From germline, CDR1 is SGHRS and CDR2 YFSETQ. CDR3 sequence reads: CASSLLAGLGEQFF. The CDR3 region has the DNA TGCGCCAGCAGCTTACTAGCGGGACTGGGCGAGCAGTTCTTC. Using reference TRBV5-1 and TRBJ2-1 for the parts outside the CDR3, the full variable domain is KAGVTQTPRYLIKTRGQQVTLSCSPISGHRSVSWYQQTPGQGLQFLFEYFSETQRNKGNFPGRFSGRQFSNSRSEMNVSTLELGDSALYLCASSLLAGLGEQFFGPGTRLTVL.

The V gene is TRBV10-3, the J gene TRBJ1-2; 8 bases are shared with TRBD1. CDR1 is ENHRY and CDR2 is SYGVKD in the germline V gene. V trimming: 4 bases; J trimming: 8 bases; junction bases outside the gene matches: 6. The CDR3 has 13 residues. The CDR3 DNA follows: TGTGCCATCAGTGGAGGGACAGGCTTCGGCTACACCTTC. Its translation is CAISGGTGFGYTF.

The CDR3: CASSLLSGSGANVLTF. CDR3 DNA: TGCGCCAGCAGCTTGTTATCAGGGTCTGGGGCCAACGTCCTGACTTTC. The gene calls are TRBV5-1 and TRBJ2-6; D may be TRBD1 (5 bases). Germline CDR1 reads SGHRS; CDR2 reads YFSETQ. V gave up 1 base and J gave up 1 base, with 9 bases separating them. The CDR3 spans 16 residues.

The gene calls are TRBV28 and TRBJ1-2; the match to TRBD1 covers 8 bases. This CDR3 is built from 13 residues. Germline lookup yields CDR1 MDHEN and CDR2 SYDVKM. V trimming: 5 bases; J trimming: 8 bases; junction bases outside the gene matches: 7. The DNA of the CDR3 is TGTGCCAGCAGTCCCCGGACAGGGTTCGGCTACACCTTC. Its translation: CASSPRTGFGYTF.

The V gene is TRBV30, the J gene TRBJ2-5, with 8 bases fitting TRBD1. Losses at the gene ends were 2 bases for V and 6 bases for J; bases not matched to a gene: 11. The CDR3 is 15 residues long. Looked up from germline, CDR1 is GTSNPN and CDR2 is SVGIG (reference sequence). The CDR3 DNA follows: TGTGCCTGGAGTCCACCAGGACAGGGACGGCAGACCCAGTACTTC. This gives the protein CAWSPPGQGRQTQYF.

In DNA form, the CDR3 reads TGTGCCAGCAGCTTGGAAACTAGCGGGACAAAGCAGATCGGGGAGCTGTTTTTT. Encoded protein: CASSLETSGTKQIGELFF. The rearrangement joins TRBV5-6 to TRBJ2-2; 10 bases line up with TRBD2. Germline CDR1 and CDR2: SGHDT and YYEEEE. The length of the CDR3 is 18 residues. Unmatched junction bases numbered 12, after V lost 0 bases and J lost 7 bases.

This clone was observed once. The chain uses TRBV6-5 and TRBJ1-2; D is perhaps TRBD1 (5 bases). Trimming left V 0 bases short and J 7 bases short, with 9 bases between. The CDR3 has 13 amino acids. Germline V lookup: CDR1 MNHEY, CDR2 SVGAGI. The DNA for the CDR3 is TGTGCCAGCAGTTACTCGCCGGGGGGTGGCTACACCTTC. The encoded protein is CASSYSPGGGYTF.

This chain uses TRBV7-8 with TRBJ1-2; D gene unclear. The CDR3 consists of 12 residues. Trimming removed 2 bases from V and 8 bases from J, with 9 bases in between. The germline CDR1 and CDR2 sequences are SGHVS and FQNEAQ. The CDR3 DNA reads as TGTGCCAGCAGCTTACTGTATTCCGGCTACACCTTC. It yields the protein CASSLLYSGYTF.

The table lists this clone with a count of one. Here the CDR3 reads CASSSIVTDTQYF. The CDR3 nucleotides read TGTGCCAGCAGCTCCATAGTGACAGATACGCAGTATTTT. This sequence joins TRBV7-2 and TRBJ2-3; no definite D call. The germline V gene encodes CDR1 SGHTA and CDR2 FQGNSA. V gave up 4 bases and J gave up 3 bases, with 8 bases separating them. The CDR3 has 13 residues.

This sequence joins TRBV6-5 and TRBJ1-1; possibly TRBD1 for D (6 bases). V gave up 6 bases and J gave up 6 bases, with 17 bases separating them. The CDR3 consists of 14 residues. Germline CDR1 and CDR2: MNHEY and SVGAGI. In DNA, the CDR3 is TGTGCCAGCAGCCACGGGACAATTTTATCTGAAGCTTTCTTT. It specifies CASSHGTILSEAFF.

The rearrangement links TRBV19 to TRBJ2-1; 7 nucleotides agree with TRBD1. Germline CDR1 and CDR2: LNHDA and SQIVND (reference sequence). This CDR3 has 15 residues. Losses at the gene ends were 7 bases for V and 6 bases for J; bases not matched to a gene: 12. The CDR3 sequence: CASMSVGSGGNEQFF. For the CDR3, the DNA is TGTGCCAGTATGTCGGTTGGCTCAGGGGGCAATGAGCAGTTCTTC.

This chain links TRBV29-1 with TRBJ2-7, with D possibly matching TRBD1 (6 bases). CDR1 SQVTM and CDR2 ANQGSEA come from the germline V gene. This CDR3 has 16 residues. Trimming stripped 6 bases from V and 1 base from J, with 22 bases between. The CDR3: CSVSQGLVIISYEQYF. In nucleotides, the CDR3 is TGCAGCGTCTCACAGGGTCTCGTAATTATATCCTACGAGCAGTACTTC.

V gene TRBV5-1 combines with J gene TRBJ2-1; 10 bases align to TRBD2. V dropped 7 bases and J dropped 2; count of bases not matched to a gene: 3. Germline V gives CDR1 SGHRS, CDR2 YFSETQ. This CDR3 region has 14 residues. CDR3 protein: CASEAGGTYNEQFF. The CDR3 nucleotides are TGCGCCAGCGAAGCGGGAGGGACCTACAATGAGCAGTTCTTC.

For this clone: Other DNA sequences in this sample translate to the same CDR3. The rearrangement uses TRBV29-1 and TRBJ2-6; D remains ambiguous. The CDR3 covers 13 residues. CDR1 is SQVTM, CDR2 ANQGSEA, per germline. Between the trimmed V and J ends, which lost 5 bases and 0 bases, there was a span of 5 bases. This CDR3 is CSVSSSGANVLTF. The CDR3 coding sequence is TGCAGCGTTTCCAGCTCTGGGGCCAACGTCCTGACTTTC.

The CDR3 region has the DNA TGTGCCAGCAGCGCGACAGGCGCCACTCCTAGCACAGATACGCAGTATTTT. Protein: CASSATGATPSTDTQYF. This chain uses TRBV5-6 with TRBJ2-3; a weak D match, TRBD1 (6 bases). The V gene lost 4 bases and the J gene lost 0 bases, with 18 bases spanning the gap. Germline CDR1 and CDR2: SGHDT and YYEEEE. The CDR3 runs 17 residues.

The V and J genes are TRBV30 and TRBJ1-1; 8 positions match TRBD1. Per germline, CDR1 GTSNPN and CDR2 SVGIG (reference sequence). The CDR3 runs to 15 residues. Trimming at V came to 8 bases and at J to 4 bases, leaving 15 bases not matched to a gene. The CDR3 DNA sequence: TGTGCCGGACGGACAGGGCTGTTAGGGGGCACTGAAGCTTTCTTT. This gives the protein CAGRTGLLGGTEAFF. Full variable domain (remainder filled in from reference TRBV30 and TRBJ1-1): SQTIHQWPATLVQPVGSPLSLECTVEGTSNPNLYWYRQAAGRGLQLLFYSVGIGQISSEVPQNLSASRPQDRQFILSSKKLLLSDSGFYLCAGRTGLLGGTEAFFGQGTRLTVV.

The chain is built from TRBV6-2 or TRBV6-3 and TRBJ1-2, with 11 positions matching TRBD1. Germline V gene sequence: CDR1 MNHEY, CDR2 SVGEGT. This CDR3 has 18 residues. Trimming removed 4 bases from V and 2 bases from J; junction bases left unmatched: 12. CDR3: CASSSPGTGGYYNYGYTF. In nucleotides, the CDR3 is TGTGCCAGCAGTTCCCCCGGGACAGGGGGGTACTACAACTATGGCTACACCTTC.